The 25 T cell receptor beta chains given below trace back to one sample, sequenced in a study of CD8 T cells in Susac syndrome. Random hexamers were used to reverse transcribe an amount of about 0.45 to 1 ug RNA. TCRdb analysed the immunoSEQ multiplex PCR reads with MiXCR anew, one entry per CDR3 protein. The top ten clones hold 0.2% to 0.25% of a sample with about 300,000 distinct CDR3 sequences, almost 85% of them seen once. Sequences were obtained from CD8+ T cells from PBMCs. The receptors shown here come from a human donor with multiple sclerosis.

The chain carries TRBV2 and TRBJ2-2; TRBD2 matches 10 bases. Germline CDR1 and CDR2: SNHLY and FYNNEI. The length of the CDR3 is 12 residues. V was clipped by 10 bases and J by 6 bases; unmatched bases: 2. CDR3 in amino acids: CAILAGAGELFF. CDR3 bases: TGTGCCATTCTAGCGGGAGCCGGGGAGCTGTTTTTT.

In nucleotides, the CDR3 is TGTGCCAGCAGCTTAGCGTCTAGCGGGATCCATGAGCAGTTCTTC. Translation gives CASSLASSGIHEQFF. J is TRBJ2-1 and V is TRBV7-8; 9 bases match TRBD2. The CDR3 spans 15 residues. Trimming cost V 0 bases and J 8 bases; bases outside gene matches: 5. CDR1 is SGHVS and CDR2 is FQNEAQ in the germline V gene.

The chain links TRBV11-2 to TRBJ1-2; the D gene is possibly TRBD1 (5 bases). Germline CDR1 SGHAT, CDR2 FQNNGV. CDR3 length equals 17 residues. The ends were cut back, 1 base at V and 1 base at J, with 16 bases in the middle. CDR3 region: CASSLGTRGLNNYGYTF. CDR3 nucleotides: TGTGCCAGCAGCTTAGGGACAAGGGGCTTGAATAACTATGGCTACACCTTC.

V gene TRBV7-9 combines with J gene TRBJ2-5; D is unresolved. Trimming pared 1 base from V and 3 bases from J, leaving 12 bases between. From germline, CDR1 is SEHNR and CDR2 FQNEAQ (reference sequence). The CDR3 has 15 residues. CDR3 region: CASSLGPRSEETQYF. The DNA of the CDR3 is TGTGCCAGCAGCTTAGGGCCCCGTTCGGAAGAGACCCAGTACTTC.

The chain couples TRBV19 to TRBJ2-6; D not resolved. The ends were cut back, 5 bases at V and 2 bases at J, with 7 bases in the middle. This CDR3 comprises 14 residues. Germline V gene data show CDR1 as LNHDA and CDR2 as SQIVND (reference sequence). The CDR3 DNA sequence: TGTGCCAGTAGTGTCGACGCTGGGGCCAACGTCCTGACTTTC. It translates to CASSVDAGANVLTF.

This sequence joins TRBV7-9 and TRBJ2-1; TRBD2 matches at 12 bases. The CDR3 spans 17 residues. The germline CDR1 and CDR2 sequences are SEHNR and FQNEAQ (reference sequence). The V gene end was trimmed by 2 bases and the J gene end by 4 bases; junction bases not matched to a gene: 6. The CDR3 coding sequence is TGTGCCAGCAGCTTAAGTCTAGCGGGAGGGAAATACAATGAGCAGTTCTTC. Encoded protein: CASSLSLAGGKYNEQFF.

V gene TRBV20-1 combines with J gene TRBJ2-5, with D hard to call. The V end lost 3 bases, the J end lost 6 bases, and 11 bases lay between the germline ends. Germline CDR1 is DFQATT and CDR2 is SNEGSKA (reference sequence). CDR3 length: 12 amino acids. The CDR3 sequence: CSASGLTKTQYF. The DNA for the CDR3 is TGCAGTGCTAGTGGCCTCACGAAGACCCAGTACTTC.

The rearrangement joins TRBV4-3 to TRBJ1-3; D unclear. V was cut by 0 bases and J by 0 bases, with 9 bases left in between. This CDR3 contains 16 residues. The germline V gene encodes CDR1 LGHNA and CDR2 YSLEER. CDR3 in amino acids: CASSQDPGLSGNTIYF. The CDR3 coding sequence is TGCGCCAGCAGCCAAGATCCTGGACTCTCTGGAAACACCATATATTTT.

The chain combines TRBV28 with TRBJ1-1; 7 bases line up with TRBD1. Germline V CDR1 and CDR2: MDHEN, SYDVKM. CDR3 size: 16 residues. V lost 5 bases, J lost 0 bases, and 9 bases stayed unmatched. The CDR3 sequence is CASSPLTGPMNTEAFF. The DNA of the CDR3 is TGTGCCAGCAGTCCCCTGACAGGGCCTATGAACACTGAAGCTTTCTTT.

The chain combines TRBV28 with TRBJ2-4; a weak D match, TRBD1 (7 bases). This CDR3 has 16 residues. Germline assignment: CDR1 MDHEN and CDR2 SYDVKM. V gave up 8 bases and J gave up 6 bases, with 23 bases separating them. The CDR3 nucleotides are TGTGCCAGCTCCCTTGAGGAGGGGGCGAGGGGAAACATTCAGTACTTC. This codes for CASSLEEGARGNIQYF.

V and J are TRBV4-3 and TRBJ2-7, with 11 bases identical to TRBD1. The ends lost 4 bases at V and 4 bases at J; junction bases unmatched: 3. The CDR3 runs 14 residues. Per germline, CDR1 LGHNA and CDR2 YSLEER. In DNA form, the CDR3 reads TGCGCCAGCAGCCCGGACAGGGGGCGTTACGAGCAGTACTTC. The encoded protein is CASSPDRGRYEQYF.

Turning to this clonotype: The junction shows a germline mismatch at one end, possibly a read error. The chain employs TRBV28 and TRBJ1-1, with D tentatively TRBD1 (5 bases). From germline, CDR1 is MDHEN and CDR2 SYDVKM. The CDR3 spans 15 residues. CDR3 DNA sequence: TGTGCCAGCAGTTTATTTGGGGGGGAGGGGACTGAAGTTTTCTTT. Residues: CASSLFGGEGTEVFF.

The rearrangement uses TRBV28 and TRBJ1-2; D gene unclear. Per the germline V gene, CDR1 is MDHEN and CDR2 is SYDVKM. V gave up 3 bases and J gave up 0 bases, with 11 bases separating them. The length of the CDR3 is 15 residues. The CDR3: CASSFSKASNYGYTF. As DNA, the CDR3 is TGTGCCAGCAGTTTTAGTAAGGCCTCTAACTATGGCTACACCTTC.

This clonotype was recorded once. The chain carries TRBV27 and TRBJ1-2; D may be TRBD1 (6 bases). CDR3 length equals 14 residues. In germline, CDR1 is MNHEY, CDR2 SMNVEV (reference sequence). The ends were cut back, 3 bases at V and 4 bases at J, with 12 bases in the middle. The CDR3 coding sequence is TGTGCCAGCAGTTTTGGAGGGGGGGTCTATGGCTACACCTTC. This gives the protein CASSFGGGVYGYTF.

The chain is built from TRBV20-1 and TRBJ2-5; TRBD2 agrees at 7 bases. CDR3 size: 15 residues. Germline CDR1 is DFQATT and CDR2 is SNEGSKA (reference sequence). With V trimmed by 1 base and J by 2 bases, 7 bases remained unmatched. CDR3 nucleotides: TGCAGTGCTAGAGTCCCCGCGGGACTACAAGAGACCCAGTACTTC. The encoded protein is CSARVPAGLQETQYF.

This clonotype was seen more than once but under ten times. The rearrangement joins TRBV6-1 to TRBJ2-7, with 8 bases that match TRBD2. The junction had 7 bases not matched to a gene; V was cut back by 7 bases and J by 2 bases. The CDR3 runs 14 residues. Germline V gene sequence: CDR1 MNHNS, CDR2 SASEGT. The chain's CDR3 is CASTSGTRAYEQYF. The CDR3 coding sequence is TGTGCCAGCACCTCCGGGACTAGAGCCTACGAGCAGTACTTC.

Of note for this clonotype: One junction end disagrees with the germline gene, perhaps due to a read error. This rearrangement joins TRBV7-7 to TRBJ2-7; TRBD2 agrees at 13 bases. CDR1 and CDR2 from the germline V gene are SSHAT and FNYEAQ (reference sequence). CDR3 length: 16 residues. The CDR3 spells CASSNLGLAGENEQYF. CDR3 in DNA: TGTGCTAGCAGCAACCTCGGACTAGCGGGAGAGAACGAGCAGTACTTC.

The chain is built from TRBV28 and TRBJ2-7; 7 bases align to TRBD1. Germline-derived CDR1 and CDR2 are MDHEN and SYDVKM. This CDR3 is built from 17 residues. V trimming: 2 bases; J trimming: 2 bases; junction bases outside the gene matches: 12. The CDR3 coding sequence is TGTGCCAGCAGTTTACCCAGGAAGACAGGGACCCCCTACGAGCAGTACTTC. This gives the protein CASSLPRKTGTPYEQYF. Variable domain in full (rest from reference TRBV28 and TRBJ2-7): DVKVTQSSRYLVKRTGEKVFLECVQDMDHENMFWYRQDPGLGLRLIYFSYDVKMKEKGDIPEGYSVSREKKERFSLILESASTNQTSMYLCASSLPRKTGTPYEQYFGPGTRLTVT.

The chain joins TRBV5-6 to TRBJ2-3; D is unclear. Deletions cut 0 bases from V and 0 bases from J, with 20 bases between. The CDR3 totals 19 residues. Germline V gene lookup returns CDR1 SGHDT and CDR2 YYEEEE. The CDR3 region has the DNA TGTGCCAGCAGCTTGGCCTTTCGCGGAAGGGTTACTAGCACAGATACGCAGTATTTT. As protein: CASSLAFRGRVTSTDTQYF.

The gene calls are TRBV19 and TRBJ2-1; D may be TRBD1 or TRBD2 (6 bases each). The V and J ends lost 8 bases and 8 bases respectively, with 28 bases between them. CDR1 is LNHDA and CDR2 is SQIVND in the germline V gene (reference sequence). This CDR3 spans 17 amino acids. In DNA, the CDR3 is TGTGCCAGTCAAGGGGGGAGCGGTATGCCGGGGCGAGATGAGCAGTTCTTC. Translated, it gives CASQGGSGMPGRDEQFF.

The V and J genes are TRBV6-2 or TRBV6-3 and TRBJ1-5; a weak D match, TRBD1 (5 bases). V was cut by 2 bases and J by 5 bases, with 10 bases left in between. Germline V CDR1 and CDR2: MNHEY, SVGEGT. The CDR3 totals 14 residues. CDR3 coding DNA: TGTGCCAGCAGTTACCTCAGGGCAGATCAGCCCCAGCATTTT. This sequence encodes CASSYLRADQPQHF.

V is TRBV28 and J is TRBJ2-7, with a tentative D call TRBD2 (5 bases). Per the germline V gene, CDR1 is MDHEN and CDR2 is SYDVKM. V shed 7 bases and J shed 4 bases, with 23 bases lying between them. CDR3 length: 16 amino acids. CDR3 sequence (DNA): TGTGCCAGCACTCGCCCCGTCGGGGTTCGGGTGTACGAGCAGTACTTC. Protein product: CASTRPVGVRVYEQYF. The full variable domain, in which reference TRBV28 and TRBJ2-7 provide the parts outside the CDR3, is DVKVTQSSRYLVKRTGEKVFLECVQDMDHENMFWYRQDPGLGLRLIYFSYDVKMKEKGDIPEGYSVSREKKERFSLILESASTNQTSMYLCASTRPVGVRVYEQYFGPGTRLTVT.

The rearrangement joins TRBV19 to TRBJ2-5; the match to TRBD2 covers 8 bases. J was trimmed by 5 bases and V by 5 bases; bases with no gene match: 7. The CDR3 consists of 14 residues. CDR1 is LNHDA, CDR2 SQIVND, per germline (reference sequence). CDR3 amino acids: CASSGVAGWETQYF. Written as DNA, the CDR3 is TGTGCCAGTAGTGGTGTAGCGGGATGGGAGACCCAGTACTTC.

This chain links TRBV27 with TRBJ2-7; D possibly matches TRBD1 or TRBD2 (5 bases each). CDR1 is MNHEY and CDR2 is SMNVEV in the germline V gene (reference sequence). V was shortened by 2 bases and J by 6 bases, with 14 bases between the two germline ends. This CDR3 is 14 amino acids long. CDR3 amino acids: CASSLGAGTGEQYF. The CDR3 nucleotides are TGTGCCAGCAGTTTAGGGGCGGGCACAGGCGAGCAGTACTTC.

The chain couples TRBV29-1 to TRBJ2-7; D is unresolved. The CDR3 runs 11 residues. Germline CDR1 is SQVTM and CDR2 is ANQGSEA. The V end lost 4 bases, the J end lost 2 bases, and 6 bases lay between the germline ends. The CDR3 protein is CSVAVTYEQYF. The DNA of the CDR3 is TGCAGCGTTGCCGTGACCTACGAGCAGTACTTC.